The present entry profiles one T cell receptor beta chain with its context. The sample is drawn from a study of monozygotic twins with inflammatory bowel disease. TCRdb re-called the 5' RACE reads and gives one entry per CDR3 protein, without DNA. Listed are some 200,000 distinct CDR3 sequences; 1.6% falls within the top ten. This TCR was sampled from a human donor with ulcerative colitis or Crohn's disease, or a healthy co-twin of an affected twin (not recorded which). The material sequenced was blood.

CDR3 protein: CSAIPSPGNQPQHF. This rearrangement joins TRBV20-1 to TRBJ1-5; TCRdb indicates TRBD1, and absent DNA this call remains unverified. Germline CDR1 reads DFQATT; CDR2 reads SNEGSKA (reference sequence). This CDR3 spans 14 amino acids.